This passage covers 3 T cell receptor beta chains from one sample sequenced in a study of blood T cell repertoires in COVID-19. Data came from immunoSEQ multiplex PCR; TCRdb stores just in-frame clones and leaves some out. Seen here are about 400,000 clones, roughly 90% observed once, and the top ten hold over 0.9%. What was sequenced was PBMCs or T cells enriched from blood (not recorded which). The receptors were gathered from a woman aged 30 to 39 with acute COVID-19.

This CDR3 reads CATSRAWDSRTF. The CDR3 DNA reads TGTGCCACCAGCAGAGCCTGGGACAGCCGCACCTTC. The V and J genes are TRBV15 and TRBJ1-2; 7 bases match TRBD1. This CDR3 region has 12 residues. Losses at the gene ends were 1 base for V and 13 bases for J; bases not matched to a gene: 6. Germline CDR1 reads LNHNV; CDR2 reads YYDKDF (reference sequence).

V usage is TRBV3-1 (or the pseudogene TRBV3-2) and J usage is TRBJ2-1, with D perhaps matching TRBD2 (6 bases). This CDR3 has 16 residues. Trimming stripped 3 bases from V and 1 base from J, with 13 bases between. Germline V gene lookup returns CDR1 LGHDT and CDR2 YNNKEL (reference sequence). The CDR3 is CASSQGGGLSYNEQFF. CDR3 in DNA: TGTGCCAGCAGCCAGGGAGGTGGGCTATCCTACAATGAGCAGTTCTTC.

The CDR3 loop reads CASSIRGNSNQPQHF. CDR3 in DNA: TGTGCCAGTAGTATCAGGGGGAATAGCAATCAGCCCCAGCATTTT. This sequence joins TRBV19 and TRBJ1-5; 7 bases match TRBD1. The V gene end was trimmed by 3 bases and the J gene end by 0 bases; junction bases not matched to a gene: 2. Germline CDR1 reads LNHDA; CDR2 reads SQIVND (reference sequence). The CDR3 covers 15 residues.